This TCR beta chain was recovered during a study of blood T cell repertoires in COVID-19. There are 14 residues in the CDR3. The V gene lost 2 bases and the J gene lost 3 bases, with 10 bases spanning the gap. Germline values: CDR1 ENHRY, CDR2 SYGVKD. This table comes from immunoSEQ multiplex PCR, and its TCRdb copy is limited to in-frame clones, with some not included. In the table there are 150,000 or so clones, roughly 85% of which are singletons. V usage is TRBV10-3 and J usage is TRBJ1-2; D perhaps matches TRBD1 (5 bases). The clonotype was recovered from a man between 60 and 75 years old who had recovered from COVID-19. Sequencing was carried out using PBMCs or T cells enriched from blood (not recorded which). The CDR3 bases are TGTGCCATCAGTGAGAGTCAGGGATACTATGGCTACACCTTC. Its translation is CAISESQGYYGYTF.